This entry lists 20 T cell receptor beta chains sequenced from one sample in a study of beta chain features in type 1 diabetes. General study results and limits: TCRB CDR3s were moderately but significantly shorter in Type 1 diabetes patients in all four CD4+ subsets.

No antigen has been assigned to these receptors. All of the isolated RNA was reverse transcribed, so expressed TCRB transcripts were sequenced. Clones were sequenced by immunoSEQ multiplex PCR, and TCRdb holds only the in-frame ones, with some missing. The data contain 600,000 to 700,000 clones, approximately 13% of them seen just once; the ten biggest clones take up more than 0.1%. Material for sequencing was naive CD4+ T cells from blood. These receptor sequences come from a man between 25 and 39 years old with type 1 diabetes.

This chain connects TRBV9 to TRBJ2-3; D possibly matches TRBD1 or TRBD2 (6 bases each). This CDR3 region has 16 residues. V lost 0 bases to trimming and J lost 1 base, with 12 bases between them. Germline V CDR1 and CDR2: SGDLS, YYNGEE. The CDR3 DNA reads as TGTGCCAGCAGCGTAGAGTGGGGGGCGCGCACAGATACGCAGTATTTT. It codes for CASSVEWGARTDTQYF.

This clone occurred a few times. This chain connects TRBV5-1 to TRBJ2-5; 8 bases match TRBD2. With V trimmed by 4 bases and J by 5 bases, 7 bases remained unmatched. CDR3 size: 14 residues. CDR1 and CDR2 (germline): SGHRS, YFSETQ. CDR3 region: CASSPILAAETQYF. The CDR3 nucleotides read TGCGCCAGCAGCCCAATACTAGCGGCGGAGACCCAGTACTTC.

This clone was seen a few times. The rearrangement links TRBV13 to TRBJ2-3; 12 bases fit TRBD2. The CDR3 spans 16 residues. The germline CDR1 and CDR2 sequences are PRHDT and FYEKMQ (reference sequence). Trimming cost V 5 bases and J 3 bases; bases outside gene matches: 6. The chain's CDR3 is CASSPLAGGRTDTQYF. The DNA for the CDR3 is TGTGCCAGCAGCCCCCTAGCGGGGGGGCGGACAGATACGCAGTATTTT.

This rearrangement joins TRBV9 to TRBJ2-7, with TRBD1 matching 8 bases. The V segment lost 2 bases and the J segment 1 base; nucleotides outside the gene matches: 8. CDR3 length: 16 amino acids. Germline CDR1 and CDR2: SGDLS and YYNGEE. CDR3 loop: CASSVNSGTGSYEQYF. As DNA, the CDR3 is TGTGCCAGCAGCGTCAACTCCGGGACAGGTTCCTACGAGCAGTACTTC.

This clone was counted between two and nine times. The chain is built from TRBV2 and TRBJ2-6; D may be TRBD1 or TRBD2 (5 bases each). The V and J ends lost 11 bases and 0 bases respectively, with 8 bases between them. Germline V gene lookup returns CDR1 SNHLY and CDR2 FYNNEI. The CDR3 totals 13 residues. CDR3 nucleotides: TGTGCCGGGACGGGCTCTGGGGCCAACGTCCTGACTTTC. It translates to CAGTGSGANVLTF.

The genes are TRBV6-5 and TRBJ1-1, with TRBD1 as a possible D gene (5 bases). The CDR3 consists of 14 residues. V lost 4 bases and J 1 base, leaving 10 bases between the germline ends. From germline, CDR1 is MNHEY and CDR2 SVGAGI. The CDR3 loop is CASSLRQKNTEAFF. The CDR3 coding sequence is TGTGCCAGCAGTTTGCGACAGAAGAACACTGAAGCTTTCTTT.

The J gene is TRBJ1-4, the V gene TRBV7-8; 7 bases line up with TRBD1. This CDR3 comprises 15 residues. Trimming cost V 4 bases and J 8 bases; bases outside gene matches: 10. The germline CDR1 and CDR2 sequences are SGHVS and FQNEAQ. The CDR3 sequence is CASSSTTGEEEKLFF. The CDR3 bases are TGTGCCAGCAGCTCAACTACAGGGGAGGAGGAAAAACTGTTTTTT.

As for this clone: Other nucleotide sequences from this sample produce the same CDR3. The V call is TRBV18, the J call TRBJ1-1; tentatively, D is TRBD1 (6 bases). Germline CDR1 and CDR2: KGHSH and LQKENI. This CDR3 region has 14 residues. Trimming removed 3 bases at V and 0 bases at J, with 8 bases between. The CDR3 is CASSPQGMNTEAFF. DNA of the CDR3: TGTGCCAGCTCACCCCAGGGGATGAACACTGAAGCTTTCTTT.

V gene TRBV7-2 combines with J gene TRBJ1-4, with TRBD1 identical over 7 bases. The germline gives CDR1 SGHTA, CDR2 FQGNSA. The J segment lost 8 bases and the V segment lost 4 bases, leaving 10 bases of the junction unmatched. This CDR3 contains 15 residues. The CDR3 DNA reads TGTGCCAGCAGCTCCCGAACAGGGGAAGGGGAAAAACTGTTTTTT. It specifies CASSSRTGEGEKLFF.

Only a few counts were recorded for this clone. This rearrangement joins TRBV29-1 to TRBJ2-5; 9 nucleotides agree with TRBD2. V dropped 6 bases and J dropped 1; count of bases not matched to a gene: 12. Germline V gene data show CDR1 as SQVTM and CDR2 as ANQGSEA. The CDR3 runs to 16 residues. The CDR3 DNA reads as TGCAGCGTCCTGGGGGTAGCGGGGGCCCTCCAAGAGACCCAGTACTTC. As protein: CSVLGVAGALQETQYF. The variable domain in full, with the rest retrieved from reference TRBV29-1 and TRBJ2-5, is SAVISQKPSRDICQRGTSLTIQCQVDSQVTMMFWYRQQPGQSLTLIATANQGSEATYESGFVIDKFPISRPNLTFSTLTVSNMSPEDSSIYLCSVLGVAGALQETQYFGPGTRLLVL.

Here the CDR3 DNA reads TGTGCCAGCAGCCCTTGGGGAACAGGGCCGGAGACCCAGTACTTC. Translating gives CASSPWGTGPETQYF. V is TRBV7-3 and J is TRBJ2-5, with D perhaps TRBD1 (6 bases). This CDR3 region has 15 residues. Trimming shortened V by 5 bases and J by 5 bases, and 18 bases separated the two germline ends. Germline lookup yields CDR1 SGHTA and CDR2 FQGTGA.

CDR3 in amino acids: CASSLARGDYEQYF. The CDR3 region has the DNA TGTGCCAGCAGCTTAGCGAGGGGGGACTACGAGCAGTACTTC. The chain is built from TRBV7-6 and TRBJ2-7, with D perhaps matching TRBD1 or TRBD2 (6 bases each). This CDR3 has 14 residues. Trimming shortened V by 0 bases and J by 3 bases, and 9 bases separated the two germline ends. Germline loops: CDR1 SGHVS, CDR2 FNYEAQ.

This clone was seen a few times. V gene TRBV27 combines with J gene TRBJ1-2; 9 bases are shared with TRBD1. The V gene end was trimmed by 4 bases and the J gene end by 6 bases; junction bases not matched to a gene: 15. Germline V gene data show CDR1 as MNHEY and CDR2 as SMNVEV (reference sequence). This CDR3 comprises 17 residues. The CDR3 loop reads CASSSAGTGIVSHGYTF. The CDR3 region has the DNA TGTGCCAGCAGTTCCGCCGGGACAGGGATAGTAAGCCATGGCTACACCTTC.

The sample holds a few counts of this clone. Other DNA sequences in the sample encode the same CDR3. The rearrangement links TRBV29-1 to TRBJ2-7; D is possibly TRBD1 (5 bases). Germline CDR1 SQVTM, CDR2 ANQGSEA. V lost 3 bases to trimming and J lost 3 bases, with 9 bases between them. CDR3 length equals 12 residues. As DNA, the CDR3 is TGCAGCGTTGACGGTCAGGGCTACGAGCAGTACTTC. It codes for CSVDGQGYEQYF.

This clone was recorded a few times. CDR3 protein: CASSLEIAGESTEQFF. For the CDR3, the DNA is TGTGCCAGCAGCTTAGAGATAGCGGGGGAGAGTACTGAGCAGTTCTTC. V is TRBV13 and J is TRBJ2-1, with TRBD2 identical over 9 bases. Trimming cost V 1 base and J 9 bases; bases outside gene matches: 10. Germline values: CDR1 PRHDT, CDR2 FYEKMQ (reference sequence). CDR3 length: 16 residues.

The J gene is TRBJ1-6, the V gene TRBV9, with 7 bases lining up with TRBD1. Trimming cost V 3 bases and J 10 bases; bases outside gene matches: 7. CDR1 and CDR2 (germline): SGDLS, YYNGEE. The CDR3 runs 14 residues. The CDR3 region is CASSADRVGSPLHF. CDR3 in DNA: TGTGCCAGCAGCGCTGACAGGGTTGGCTCACCCCTCCACTTT. Combining the CDR3 with reference TRBV9 and TRBJ1-6 gives the whole variable domain DSGVTQTPKHLITATGQRVTLRCSPRSGDLSVYWYQQSLDQGLQFLIQYYNGEERAKGNILERFSAQQFPDLHSELNLSSLELGDSALYFCASSADRVGSPLHFGNGTRLTVT.

This clone came up a few times. This chain connects TRBV14 to TRBJ2-2, with D perhaps TRBD1 (5 bases). This CDR3 comprises 13 residues. Per germline, CDR1 SGHDN and CDR2 FVKESK. V was shortened by 1 base and J by 6 bases, with 6 bases between the two germline ends. In nucleotides, the CDR3 is TGTGCCAGCAGCCAAGCAGGGCCCGGGGAGCTGTTTTTT. This codes for CASSQAGPGELFF.

This clone was seen ten or more times. CDR3: CASNLREGDEQFF. The CDR3 coding sequence is TGTGCCAGCAACCTTAGAGAGGGTGATGAGCAGTTCTTC. The chain is built from TRBV9 and TRBJ2-1, with D maybe TRBD2 (5 bases). CDR3 length: 13 residues. V gave up 6 bases and J gave up 8 bases, with 15 bases separating them. Germline loops: CDR1 SGDLS, CDR2 YYNGEE.

This clone was counted a few times. The rearrangement links TRBV6-5 to TRBJ1-2, with D possibly being TRBD1 (5 bases). The CDR3 extends over 13 amino acids. The V gene's germline CDR1 is MNHEY and CDR2 SVGAGI. V gave up 7 bases and J gave up 4 bases, with 13 bases separating them. DNA of the CDR3: TGTGCCAGCACCACGGGGCTGGGCTATGGCTACACCTTC. As protein: CASTTGLGYGYTF.

This clone has just a few counts. This chain uses TRBV5-4 with TRBJ2-6; 8 bases map to TRBD1. The CDR3 spans 19 residues. After removal of 0 bases from V and 0 bases from J, the junction contained 8 bases not matched to a gene. CDR1 and CDR2 from the germline V gene are SGHNT and YYREEE (reference sequence). The CDR3 bases are TGTGCCAGCAGCTTGGTTGGGGACAGGTTCTCCTCTGGGGCCAACGTCCTGACTTTC. Translation: CASSLVGDRFSSGANVLTF.